This paragraph reports one T cell receptor beta chain. The sample is drawn from a study of blood T cell repertoires in COVID-19. Turning to the study itself: COVID-19 samples, acute and convalescent, were from the United States, Italy and Spain. PBMCs, B-cell-depleted T cells, or T cells provided the cDNA or gDNA that made up the material.

As processed by the authors: By means of reference gene primer amplification, nucleated cell counts were estimated. The protocol was immunoSEQ multiplex PCR, while the TCRdb copy is restricted to in-frame clones and leaves out a portion. That table is the source of V, J and clone size, and D and trimming were worked out from the DNA. The sample has about 330,000 clones; roughly 88% are singletons. Germline V gene sequence: CDR1 SGHTA, CDR2 FQGNSA. With 7 bases removed from V and 8 bases from J, the gap between germline ends came to 24 bases. This CDR3 is 15 amino acids long. Sequences were obtained from peripheral blood. The receptor's source is a woman aged 45-65 years with active or convalescent COVID-19. The chain combines TRBV7-2 with TRBJ2-7, with D tentatively TRBD2 (6 bases). CDR3 sequence: CASTLGWRGAGQQYF. CDR3 nucleotide sequence: TGTGCCAGCACCTTGGGATGGAGGGGTGCTGGTCAGCAGTACTTC.